What follows is one T cell receptor (beta chain) and its context. This entry belongs to a study of T cells after yellow fever vaccination. Via MiXCR, TCRdb re-called the 5' RACE reads, giving one row per CDR3 protein. The sample has around 250,000 distinct CDR3 sequences, less than 8.5% seen once. The receptor's source is a man aged 25 to 40 who received the YFV17D yellow fever vaccine. Sequenced here: CD4+ T cells sorted from PBMCs, sampled 15 days after the yellow fever booster vaccination.

The chain's CDR3 is CASSRDILNTEAFF. In DNA, the CDR3 is TGCGCCAGCAGCCGTGACATCTTGAACACTGAAGCTTTCTTT. This rearrangement joins TRBV4-3 to TRBJ1-1; D is uncertain. The germline V and J ends were trimmed by 4 bases and 0 bases, with 9 bases remaining between them. Germline V CDR1 and CDR2: LGHNA, YSLEER. The CDR3 is 14 residues long.